The 14 T cell receptor beta chains below all came from one sample that was sequenced in a study of T cells in Graves' hyperthyroidism and ophthalmopathy. Amplified TCR beta CDR3 regions came from RNA transcripts. HTBI primers were employed in a first-round RT-PCR of the TCR CDR3. From the multiplex PCR reads, TCRdb called clonotypes with MiXCR, one entry per CDR3 protein. This table has some 500,000 distinct CDR3 sequences, roughly a quarter appearing once. Specimen: blood. All receptors come from a woman aged 25 to 39 with Graves' ophthalmopathy.

The chain couples TRBV29-1 to TRBJ2-2; 14 positions agree with TRBD2. This CDR3 is built from 16 residues. With V trimmed by 6 bases and J by 5 bases, 8 bases remained unmatched. Germline CDR1 and CDR2: SQVTM and ANQGSEA. This chain's CDR3 is CSVSGTSGRSTGELFF. The CDR3, as DNA: TGCAGCGTCTCCGGGACTAGCGGGAGATCTACCGGGGAGCTGTTTTTT.

This sequence joins TRBV7-6 and TRBJ1-2; D perhaps matches TRBD1 (6 bases). The V end was cut by 5 bases, the J end by 9 bases, with 13 bases between. From germline, CDR1 is SGHVS and CDR2 FNYEAQ. The CDR3 has 12 residues. The CDR3: CASSLEGDSYTF. CDR3 coding DNA: TGTGCCAGCAGCCTTGAGGGGGATAGCTACACCTTC. Complete variable domain (other parts from reference TRBV7-6 and TRBJ1-2): GAGVSQSPRYKVTKRGQDVALRCDPISGHVSLYWYRQALGQGPEFLTYFNYEAQQDKSGLPNDRFSAERPEGSISTLTIQRTEQRDSAMYRCASSLEGDSYTFGSGTRLTVV.

This clonotype was picked up many times. The rearrangement links TRBV6-1 to TRBJ1-2; 7 bases align to TRBD1. Unmatched junction bases numbered 9, after V lost 7 bases and J lost 1 base. The length of the CDR3 is 15 residues. Germline V gene lookup returns CDR1 MNHNS and CDR2 SASEGT. CDR3 protein: CASTPGQAHNYGYTF. CDR3 sequence (DNA): TGTGCCAGCACTCCCGGACAGGCACATAACTATGGCTACACCTTC.

There are many counts of this clonotype. V is TRBV20-1 and J is TRBJ1-2; D is possibly TRBD1 (6 bases). Trimming shortened V by 0 bases and J by 8 bases, and 16 bases separated the two germline ends. Germline V CDR1 and CDR2: DFQATT, SNEGSKA (reference sequence). The CDR3 loop spans 14 amino acids. In DNA form, the CDR3 reads TGCAGTGCTAGAGACACGGGGGGGCCTAGAGGCTACACCTTC. Amino acid sequence: CSARDTGGPRGYTF.

This clonotype came up once. The CDR3 region is CASNTLEGVNTEAFF. CDR3 in DNA: TGTGCCAGCAACACCTTGGAAGGGGTTAACACTGAAGCTTTCTTT. The chain employs TRBV7-9 and TRBJ1-1, with TRBD1 as a possible D gene (5 bases). Germline V gene data show CDR1 as SEHNR and CDR2 as FQNEAQ (reference sequence). Between the trimmed V and J ends, which lost 7 bases and 2 bases, there was a span of 17 bases. The CDR3 extends over 15 amino acids.

In this sample, this clonotype turned up many times. The chain recombines TRBV19 with TRBJ1-5; a possible D gene is TRBD1 (5 bases). Germline V gene sequence: CDR1 LNHDA, CDR2 SQIVND (reference sequence). There are 13 residues in the CDR3. V gave up 5 bases and J gave up 5 bases, with 10 bases separating them. The CDR3 DNA sequence: TGTGCCAGTAGTGGGGGAAGGGATCAGCCCCAGCATTTT. Protein: CASSGGRDQPQHF. The full variable domain, with the rest looked up from reference TRBV19 and TRBJ1-5, is DGGITQSPKYLFRKEGQNVTLSCEQNLNHDAMYWYRQDPGQGLRLIYYSQIVNDFQKGDIAEGYSVSREKKESFPLTVTSAQKNPTAFYLCASSGGRDQPQHFGDGTRLSIL.

This clonotype came up many times. The rearrangement uses TRBV20-1 and TRBJ2-7; the D gene is possibly TRBD2 (5 bases). Looked up from germline, CDR1 is DFQATT and CDR2 is SNEGSKA (reference sequence). The ends were cut back, 4 bases at V and 3 bases at J, with 10 bases in the middle. The CDR3 totals 12 residues. CDR3 nucleotides: TGCAGTGCTACAGCGGAGCACTACGAGCAGTACTTC. Its translation: CSATAEHYEQYF.

This clonotype turned up a few times. A much larger clone sits a single nucleotide away, making a read error possible. This chain joins TRBV28 and TRBJ1-1; D gene ambiguous. This CDR3 is built from 13 residues. Per the germline V gene, CDR1 is MDHEN and CDR2 is SYDVKM. Here the CDR3 reads CASRYPGNTEACF. Written as DNA, the CDR3 is TGTGCCAGCAGATACCCCGGGAACACTGAAGCTTGCTTT.

This clonotype has ten or more counts. The rearrangement joins TRBV10-3 to TRBJ1-2, with D uncertain. CDR1 ENHRY and CDR2 SYGVKD come from the germline V gene. CDR3 size: 15 residues. Trimming took off 2 bases at V and 4 bases at J, with 14 bases between the two ends. DNA for the CDR3: TGTGCCATCAGTGAGGCGCGCGACATGCTCTATGGCTACACCTTC. This encodes CAISEARDMLYGYTF.

There are many counts of this clonotype. The chain joins TRBV20-1 to TRBJ2-5; no clear D. The CDR3 length is 11 residues. With 0 bases removed from V and 6 bases from J, the gap between germline ends came to 5 bases. Germline values: CDR1 DFQATT, CDR2 SNEGSKA (reference sequence). CDR3 nucleotide sequence: TGCAGTGCTAGAGAGTGGAAGACCCAGTACTTC. Amino acids: CSAREWKTQYF.

A word on this clonotype: At one end, the junction sequence differs from germline, possibly due to a read error. CDR3 nucleotides: TGTGCCAGCGGTTACATCTCCTACGAGCAGTACTTC. It codes for CASGYISYEQYF. The J gene is TRBJ2-7, the V gene TRBV6-2 or TRBV6-3, with unresolved D. CDR1 and CDR2 from the germline V gene are MNHEY and SVGEGT. The CDR3 loop spans 12 amino acids.

Many counts were recorded for this clonotype. This chain links TRBV5-1 with TRBJ1-2; D is perhaps TRBD1 (6 bases). The V end lost 5 bases, the J end lost 3 bases, and 14 bases lay between the germline ends. The V gene's germline CDR1 is SGHRS and CDR2 YFSETQ. This CDR3 is built from 14 residues. DNA for the CDR3: TGCGCCAGCAGGCTGACAGGAATCGACTATGGCTACACCTTC. Translated, it gives CASRLTGIDYGYTF.

There are many counts of this clonotype. The chain links TRBV30 to TRBJ1-5; 7 bases fit TRBD1. The V segment lost 2 bases and the J segment 1 base; nucleotides outside the gene matches: 8. The CDR3 has 16 residues. Germline V gives CDR1 GTSNPN, CDR2 SVGIG (reference sequence). The CDR3 is CAWSNRAGGSNQPQHF. For the CDR3, the DNA is TGTGCCTGGAGTAACCGAGCAGGGGGGAGCAATCAGCCCCAGCATTTT.

This clonotype was counted at least ten times. The genes are TRBV6-5 and TRBJ2-7; D perhaps matches TRBD2 (5 bases). This CDR3 has 13 amino acids. V lost 6 bases and J 2 bases, leaving 11 bases between the germline ends. Germline V CDR1 and CDR2: MNHEY, SVGAGI. The CDR3 DNA reads TGTGCCAGCAGACTCATCGGGACCTACGAGCAGTACTTC. It encodes CASRLIGTYEQYF.